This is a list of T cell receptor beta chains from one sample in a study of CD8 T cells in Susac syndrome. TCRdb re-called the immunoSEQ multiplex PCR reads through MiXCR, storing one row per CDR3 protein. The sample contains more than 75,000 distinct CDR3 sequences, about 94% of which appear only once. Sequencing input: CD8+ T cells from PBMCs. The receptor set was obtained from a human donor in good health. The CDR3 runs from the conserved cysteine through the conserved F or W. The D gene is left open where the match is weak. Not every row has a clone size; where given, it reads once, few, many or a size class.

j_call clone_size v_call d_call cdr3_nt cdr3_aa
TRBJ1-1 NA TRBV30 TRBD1 TGTGCCTCCAACCCAACAGGGGGCGCGGGCGCCGAAGCTTTCTTT CASNPTGGAGAEAFF
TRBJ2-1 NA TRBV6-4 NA TGTGCCAGCAGTGACCGCCCGGGAATATACAATGAGCAGTTCTTC CASSDRPGIYNEQFF
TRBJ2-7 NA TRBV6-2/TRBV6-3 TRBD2 TGTGCCAGCAAGCTAGCGGGGAACGAGCAGTACTTC CASKLAGNEQYF
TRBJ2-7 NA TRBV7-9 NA TGTGCCAGCAGCTTAGCAGGCGCTCCCTACGAGCAGTACTTC CASSLAGAPYEQYF
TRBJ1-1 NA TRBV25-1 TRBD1 TGTGCCAGCAGTGGGAAAGGGGGCCGTTGGACTGAAGCTTTCTTT CASSGKGGRWTEAFF
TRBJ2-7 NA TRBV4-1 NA TGCGCCAGCAGCCAGGGCGACGAGCAGTACTTC CASSQGDEQYF
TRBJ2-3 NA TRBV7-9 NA TGTGCCAGCAGCTTACCCCCCCGCTATACGCAGTATTTT CASSLPPRYTQYF
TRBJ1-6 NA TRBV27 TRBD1 TGTGCCAGCAGTTTGGGGACAGGCTTACATTCACCCCTCCACTTT CASSLGTGLHSPLHF
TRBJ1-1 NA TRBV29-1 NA TGCAGCGTTGAGTGGCCAATGGTCAACACTGAAGCTTTCTTT CSVEWPMVNTEAFF
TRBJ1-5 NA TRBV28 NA TGTGCCAGCAGTTTTGAGGGGATTTGGGATCAGCCCCAGCATTTT CASSFEGIWDQPQHF
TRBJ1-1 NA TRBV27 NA TGTGCCAGCAGTTTCTCAGGGTTGAAAACTGAAGCTTTCTTT CASSFSGLKTEAFF
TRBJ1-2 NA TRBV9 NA TGTGCCAGCAGCGTCGGTCAGGCCGATCTAGGTCATGGCTACACCTTC CASSVGQADLGHGYTF
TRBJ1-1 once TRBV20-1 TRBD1 TGCAGTGCCCCACTTCCCGACAGGGCCACTGAAGCTTTCTTT CSAPLPDRATEAFF
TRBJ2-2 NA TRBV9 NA TGTGCCAGCAGCGTAGGGCAGGGCCCCACCGGGGAGCTGTTTTTT CASSVGQGPTGELFF
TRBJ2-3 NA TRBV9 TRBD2 TGTGCCAGCAGCGTAGATCTAGCGGGGCCCGTCACAGATACGCAGTATTTT CASSVDLAGPVTDTQYF
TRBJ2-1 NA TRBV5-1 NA TGCGCCAGCAGCTCCGGCAGGGAGACCTACAATGAGCAGTTCTTC CASSSGRETYNEQFF
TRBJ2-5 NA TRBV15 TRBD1 TGTGCCACCAGCAGCCACCCCCGGACAGGTCAAGAGACCCAGTACTTC CATSSHPRTGQETQYF
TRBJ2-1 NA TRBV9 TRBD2 TGTGCCAGCAGCGCACCTAGCGGGGGAATGGGTGAGCAGTTCTTC CASSAPSGGMGEQFF
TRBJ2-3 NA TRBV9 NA TGTGCCAGCAGCGTAGAGGTCTCGGCTAACCCAGAAGATACGCAGTATTTT CASSVEVSANPEDTQYF
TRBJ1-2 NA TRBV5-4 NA TGTGCCAGCAGCGCCCTACAGGGTAGGGCTATGGACTACACCTTC CASSALQGRAMDYTF
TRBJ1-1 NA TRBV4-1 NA TGCGCCAGCAGCCAAGAAACCGGGGCGAACACTGAAGCTTTCTTT CASSQETGANTEAFF
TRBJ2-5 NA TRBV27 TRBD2 TGTGCCAGCAGGGGGCTAGCGGGGGGCCTCCAAGAGACCCAGTACTTC CASRGLAGGLQETQYF
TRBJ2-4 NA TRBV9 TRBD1 TGTGCCAGCAGCGCCGGGACAGGGGGAAACATTCAGTACTTC CASSAGTGGNIQYF
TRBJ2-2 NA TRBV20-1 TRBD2 TGCAGTGCTAGAGATGGAGGGACTAGCGGGAGGGCCGGGGAGCTGTTTTTT CSARDGGTSGRAGELFF
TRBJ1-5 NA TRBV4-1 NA TGCGCCAGCAGCCAATCGGGACCGGGGGGGCTTGGGCAGCCCCAGCATTTT CASSQSGPGGLGQPQHF
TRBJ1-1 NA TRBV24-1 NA TGTGCCACCAGTGACCTCGGGCCGAACACTGAAGCTTTCTTT CATSDLGPNTEAFF
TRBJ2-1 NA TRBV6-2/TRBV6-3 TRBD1 TGTGCCAGCAGCCGTCCCCGGCCGGGACAGGTCTCCTACAATGAGCAGTTCTTC CASSRPRPGQVSYNEQFF
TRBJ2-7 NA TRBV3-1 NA TGTGCCAGCAGCCAAGCGGTCAGGACAGCAGGGTGGTCCTACGAGCAGTACTTC CASSQAVRTAGWSYEQYF
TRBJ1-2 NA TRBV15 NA TGTGCCACCAGCGAGACGGAGAACTATGGCTACACCTTC CATSETENYGYTF
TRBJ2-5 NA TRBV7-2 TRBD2 TGTGCCAGCAGCTTACTGCTTCTAGCGGGGGGCCAAGAGACCCAGTACTTC CASSLLLLAGGQETQYF
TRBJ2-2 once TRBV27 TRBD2 TGTGCCAGCGCCCCGGGACTAGCGTCTCCCGGGGAGCTGTTTTTT CASAPGLASPGELFF
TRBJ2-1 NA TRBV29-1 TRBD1 TGCAGCGTGGACACCGGGACAGGGATTTACAATGAGCAGTTCTTC CSVDTGTGIYNEQFF
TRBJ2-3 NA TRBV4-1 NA TGCGCCAGCAGCCAAGCGCAGAGGTCCACAGATACGCAGTATTTT CASSQAQRSTDTQYF
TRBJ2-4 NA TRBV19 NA TGTGCCAGTAGGGACTCGGTGAGGGGGGACAAAAACATTCAGTACTTC CASRDSVRGDKNIQYF
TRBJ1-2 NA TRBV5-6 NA TGTGCCAGCAGCGCAGGGTCCTATGGCTACACCTTC CASSAGSYGYTF